This T cell receptor beta chain was sequenced for a study of graft-versus-host responses after intestinal transplantation. On the study more broadly: Each recipient received a multivisceral, liver-intestinal, or isolated intestinal graft. Anti-thymocyte globulin induction was given to all recipients, followed by tacrolimus and steroids for about 3 years. Findings and caveats of the study: Some GvH clones appeared in ileal mucosa or blood before recipient bone marrow. Among circulating GvH clones, peak levels were associated with early post-transplant declines in HvG clones.

The CDR3 is made up of 18 amino acids. Libraries were prepared by immunoSEQ multiplex PCR; TCRdb keeps only in-frame clonotypes and omits some of them. The sample has approximately 100,000 clones, approximately 93% seen once. This clone was counted a single time. Its antigen is undetermined. The rearrangement joins TRBV21-1 to TRBJ2-5; the D call of TRBD2 is as the table states it, not checked on the DNA. TRBV21-1 is reported as a pseudogene. This receptor was taken from a human donor who received an intestinal transplant. Sequences were derived from unstimulated CD8+ T cells sorted from spleen or lymph node cells, sampled before intestinal transplant. The CDR3 bases are TGTGCCAGCGACCCCGTGGGGACTAGCAGAAAATTCCAAGAGACCCAGTACTTC. Encoded protein: CASDPVGTSRKFQETQYF.